This note documents a single T cell receptor beta chain sequence. How the authors handled the data: Amplification from reference gene primers served as the basis for estimated nucleated cell counts. The protocol was immunoSEQ multiplex PCR, while the TCRdb copy is restricted to in-frame clones and leaves out a portion. For V, J and clone size, that table is used; D and trimming come from the DNA. The repertoire holds about 130,000 clones, 86% seen once, with approximately 20% in the top ten. V was clipped by 9 bases and J by 3 bases; unmatched bases: 10. The CDR3 covers 14 residues. Germline CDR1 is LNHDA and CDR2 is SQIVND (reference sequence). The sample originates from a study of blood T cell repertoires in COVID-19. Study at large: From T cells, B-cell-depleted T cells, or PBMCs came the material, which was cDNA or gDNA.

V is TRBV19 and J is TRBJ1-2; 7 bases are a match to TRBD1. The TCR sequence derives from a woman between 50 and 59 years old who had recovered from COVID-19. Specimen: peripheral blood. This CDR3 reads CASRKAGGHYGYTF. DNA of the CDR3: TGTGCCAGCAGAAAGGCAGGGGGGCACTATGGCTACACCTTC.